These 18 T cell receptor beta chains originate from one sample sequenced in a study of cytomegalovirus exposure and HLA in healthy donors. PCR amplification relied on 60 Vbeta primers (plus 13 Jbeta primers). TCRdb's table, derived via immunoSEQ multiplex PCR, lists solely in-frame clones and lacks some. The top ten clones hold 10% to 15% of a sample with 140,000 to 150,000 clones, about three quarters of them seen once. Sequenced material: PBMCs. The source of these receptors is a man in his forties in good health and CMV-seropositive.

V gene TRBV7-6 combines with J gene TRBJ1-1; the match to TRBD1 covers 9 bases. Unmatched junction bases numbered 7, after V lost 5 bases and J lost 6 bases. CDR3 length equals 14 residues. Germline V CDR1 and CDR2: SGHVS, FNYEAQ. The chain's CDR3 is CASSPTTGGSEAFF. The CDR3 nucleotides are TGTGCCAGCAGCCCTACAACAGGGGGCTCTGAAGCTTTCTTT.

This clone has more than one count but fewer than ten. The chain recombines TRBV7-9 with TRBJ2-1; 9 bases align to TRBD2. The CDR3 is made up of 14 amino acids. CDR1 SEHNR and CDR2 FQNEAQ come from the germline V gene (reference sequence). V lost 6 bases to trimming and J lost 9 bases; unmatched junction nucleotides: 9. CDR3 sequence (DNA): TGTGCCAGCAGACGCGGGAGGGCCGAGAGTGAGCAGTTCTTC. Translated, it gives CASRRGRAESEQFF.

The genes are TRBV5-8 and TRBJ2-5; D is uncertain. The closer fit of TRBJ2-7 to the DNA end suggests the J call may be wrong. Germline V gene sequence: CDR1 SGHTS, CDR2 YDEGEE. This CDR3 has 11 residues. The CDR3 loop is CASSSSYEQYF. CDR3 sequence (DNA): TGTGCCAGCAGCTCGAGCTACGAGCAGTACTTC.

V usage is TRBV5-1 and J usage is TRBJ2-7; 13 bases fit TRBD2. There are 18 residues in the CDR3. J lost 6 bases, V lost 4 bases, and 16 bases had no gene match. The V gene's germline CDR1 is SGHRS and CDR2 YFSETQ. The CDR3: CASSVTGGGLAGDGEQYF. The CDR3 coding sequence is TGCGCCAGCAGCGTCACAGGGGGAGGACTAGCGGGAGATGGCGAGCAGTACTTC.

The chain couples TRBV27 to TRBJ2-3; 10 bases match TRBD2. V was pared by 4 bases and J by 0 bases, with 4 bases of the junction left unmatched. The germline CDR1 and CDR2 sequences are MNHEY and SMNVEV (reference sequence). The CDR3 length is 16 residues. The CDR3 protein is CASSSTSGASTDTQYF. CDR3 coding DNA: TGTGCCAGCAGTTCCACTAGCGGGGCAAGCACAGATACGCAGTATTTT.

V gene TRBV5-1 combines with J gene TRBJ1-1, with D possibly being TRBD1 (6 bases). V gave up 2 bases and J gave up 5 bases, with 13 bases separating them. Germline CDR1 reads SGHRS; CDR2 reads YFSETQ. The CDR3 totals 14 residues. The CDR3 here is CASSFRGGKTEAFF. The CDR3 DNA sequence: TGCGCCAGCAGCTTTCGAGGGGGTAAGACTGAAGCTTTCTTT.

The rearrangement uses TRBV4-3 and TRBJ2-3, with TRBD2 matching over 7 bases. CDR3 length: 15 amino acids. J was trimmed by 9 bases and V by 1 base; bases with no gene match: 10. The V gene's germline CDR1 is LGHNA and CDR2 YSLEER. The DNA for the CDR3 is TGCGCCAGCAGCCAAGTGGGCTCGGGACTACCAACGCAGTATTTT. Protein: CASSQVGSGLPTQYF.

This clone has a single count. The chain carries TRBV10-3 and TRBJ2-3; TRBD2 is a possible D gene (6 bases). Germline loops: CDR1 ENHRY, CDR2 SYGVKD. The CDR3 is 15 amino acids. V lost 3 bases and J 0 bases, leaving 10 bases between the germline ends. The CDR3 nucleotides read TGTGCCATCAGTGAAGAGGGACTCAGCACAGATACGCAGTATTTT. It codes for CAISEEGLSTDTQYF.

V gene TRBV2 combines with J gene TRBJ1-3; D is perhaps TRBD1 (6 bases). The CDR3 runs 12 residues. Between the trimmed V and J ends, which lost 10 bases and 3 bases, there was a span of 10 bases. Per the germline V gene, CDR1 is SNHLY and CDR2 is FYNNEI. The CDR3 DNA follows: TGTGCCACTACAGGGAGTGGAAACACCATATATTTT. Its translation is CATTGSGNTIYF.

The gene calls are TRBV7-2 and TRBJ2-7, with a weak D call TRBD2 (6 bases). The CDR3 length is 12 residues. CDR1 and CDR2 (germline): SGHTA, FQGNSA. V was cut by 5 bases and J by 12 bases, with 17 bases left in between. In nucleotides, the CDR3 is TGTGCCAGCAGCGACGGTGCGGGGCACAGGTACTTC. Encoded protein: CASSDGAGHRYF.

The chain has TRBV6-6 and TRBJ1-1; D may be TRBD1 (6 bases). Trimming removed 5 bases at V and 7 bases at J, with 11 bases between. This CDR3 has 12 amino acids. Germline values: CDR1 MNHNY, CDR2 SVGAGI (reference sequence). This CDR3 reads CASSHGTLEAFF. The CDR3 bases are TGTGCCAGCAGTCACGGGACACTTGAAGCTTTCTTT.

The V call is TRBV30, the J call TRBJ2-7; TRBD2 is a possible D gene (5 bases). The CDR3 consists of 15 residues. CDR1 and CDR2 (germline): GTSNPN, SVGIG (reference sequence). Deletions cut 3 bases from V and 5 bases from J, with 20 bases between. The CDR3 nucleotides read TGTGCCTGGAGGCGGGCCGGTAGAGTGTTCGACGAGCAGTACTTC. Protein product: CAWRRAGRVFDEQYF.

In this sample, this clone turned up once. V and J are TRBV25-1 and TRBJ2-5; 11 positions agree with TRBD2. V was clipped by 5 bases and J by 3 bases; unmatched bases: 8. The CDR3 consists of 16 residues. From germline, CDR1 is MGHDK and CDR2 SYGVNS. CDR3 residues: CASSLLGTSGKETQYF. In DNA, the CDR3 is TGTGCCAGCAGTCTACTGGGGACTAGCGGTAAAGAGACCCAGTACTTC.

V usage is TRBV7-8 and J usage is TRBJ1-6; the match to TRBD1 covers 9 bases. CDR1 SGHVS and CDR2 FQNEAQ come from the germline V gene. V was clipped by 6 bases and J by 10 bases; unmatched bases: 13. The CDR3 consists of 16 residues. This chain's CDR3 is CASSPTTDRGTSPLHF. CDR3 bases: TGTGCCAGCAGTCCAACCACCGACAGGGGGACCTCACCCCTCCACTTT.

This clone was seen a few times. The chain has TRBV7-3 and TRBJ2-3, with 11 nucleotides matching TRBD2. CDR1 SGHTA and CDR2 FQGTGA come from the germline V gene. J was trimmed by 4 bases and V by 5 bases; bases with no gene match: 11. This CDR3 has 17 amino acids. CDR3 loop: CASSAYPSGRIPDTQYF. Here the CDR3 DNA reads TGTGCCAGCAGCGCTTACCCTAGCGGGAGGATCCCAGATACGCAGTATTTT.

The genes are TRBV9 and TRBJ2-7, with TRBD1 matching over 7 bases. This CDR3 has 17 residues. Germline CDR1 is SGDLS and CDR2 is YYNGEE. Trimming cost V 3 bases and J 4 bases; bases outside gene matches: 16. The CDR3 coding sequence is TGTGCCAGCAGCGGGCCGGGACAGCCAGACGGAACTTACGAGCAGTACTTC. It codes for CASSGPGQPDGTYEQYF.

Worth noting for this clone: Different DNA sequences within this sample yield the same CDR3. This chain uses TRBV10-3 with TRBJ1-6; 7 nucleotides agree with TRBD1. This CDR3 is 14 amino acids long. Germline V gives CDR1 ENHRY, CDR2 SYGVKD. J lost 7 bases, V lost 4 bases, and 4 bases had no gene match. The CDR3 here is CAISVGTANSPLHF. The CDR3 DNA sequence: TGTGCCATCAGTGTAGGGACAGCAAATTCACCCCTCCACTTT.

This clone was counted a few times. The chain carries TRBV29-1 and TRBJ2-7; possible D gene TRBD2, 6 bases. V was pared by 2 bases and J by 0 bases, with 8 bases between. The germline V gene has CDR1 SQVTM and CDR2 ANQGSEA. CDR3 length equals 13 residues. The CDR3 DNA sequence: TGCAGCGTTGAAACTAGCTACTCCTACGAGCAGTACTTC. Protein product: CSVETSYSYEQYF.